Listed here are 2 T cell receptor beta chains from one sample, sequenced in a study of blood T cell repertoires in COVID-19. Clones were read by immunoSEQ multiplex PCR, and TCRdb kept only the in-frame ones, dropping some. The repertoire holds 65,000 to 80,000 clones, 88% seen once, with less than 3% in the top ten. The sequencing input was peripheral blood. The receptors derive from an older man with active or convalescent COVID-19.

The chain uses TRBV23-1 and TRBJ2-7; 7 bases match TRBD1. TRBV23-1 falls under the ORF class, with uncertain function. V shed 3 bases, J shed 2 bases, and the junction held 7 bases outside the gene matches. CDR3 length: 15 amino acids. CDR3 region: CASSHLGTDAYEQYF. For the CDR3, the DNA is TGCGCCAGCAGTCATCTAGGGACAGATGCCTACGAGCAGTACTTC.

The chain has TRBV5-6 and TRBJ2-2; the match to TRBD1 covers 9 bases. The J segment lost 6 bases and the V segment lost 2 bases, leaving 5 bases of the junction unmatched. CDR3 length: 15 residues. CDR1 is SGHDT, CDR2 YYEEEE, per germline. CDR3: CASSFRDREAGELFF. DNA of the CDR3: TGTGCCAGCAGCTTCCGGGACAGGGAGGCCGGGGAGCTGTTTTTT.